The 31 T cell receptor beta chains listed next were all sequenced from one sample in a study of PD-L1 blockade in urothelial cancer. Method: immunoSEQ multiplex PCR; TCRdb's copy keeps in-frame clones and lacks some. The sample lists about 95,000 clones, 90% seen once, with under 2% in the top ten. The time point is: pretreatment peripheral blood. Specimen: PBMCs, collected around atezolizumab (anti-PD-L1) treatment. These receptors all stem from a man in his 60s with urothelial cancer.

The chain uses TRBV25-1 and TRBJ1-1; a weak D match, TRBD1 (5 bases). Trimming pared 1 base from V and 4 bases from J, leaving 16 bases between. Germline assignment: CDR1 MGHDK and CDR2 SYGVNS. The CDR3 has 16 amino acids. This CDR3 reads CASSELSGGARTEAFF. The CDR3 bases are TGTGCCAGCAGTGAATTGAGTGGAGGGGCGCGCACTGAAGCTTTCTTT.

V and J are TRBV6-1 and TRBJ2-3; TRBD2 aligns across 10 bases. This CDR3 contains 14 residues. J lost 6 bases, V lost 8 bases, and 8 bases had no gene match. Germline CDR1 is MNHNS and CDR2 is SASEGT. The CDR3 protein is CASVSSGGSDTQYF. The CDR3 DNA sequence: TGTGCCAGCGTATCTAGCGGGGGATCGGATACGCAGTATTTT.

The rearrangement uses TRBV5-8 and TRBJ1-5, with no clear D. With 1 base removed from V and 6 bases from J, the gap between germline ends came to 8 bases. The CDR3 is 13 residues long. The germline V gene has CDR1 SGHTS and CDR2 YDEGEE. CDR3: CASSLQVGQPQHF. The CDR3 DNA follows: TGTGCCAGCAGCTTGCAGGTCGGTCAGCCCCAGCATTTT.

This clone occurred once. This chain connects TRBV19 to TRBJ2-5; TRBD2 matches 10 bases. Germline lookup yields CDR1 LNHDA and CDR2 SQIVND (reference sequence). Germline trimming cut 5 bases from V and 0 bases from J; bases unmatched to any gene: 3. This CDR3 spans 15 amino acids. CDR3 residues: CASSPLAGDQETQYF. As DNA, the CDR3 is TGTGCCAGTAGTCCGCTAGCGGGGGACCAAGAGACCCAGTACTTC.

The chain combines TRBV7-2 with TRBJ2-1, with 13 bases matching TRBD2. This CDR3 contains 16 residues. Trimming took 5 bases from V and 4 from J; bases not matched to a gene: 5. Germline CDR1 SGHTA, CDR2 FQGNSA. For the CDR3, the DNA is TGTGCCAGCAGCCCAGGACTAGCGGGAGTGTACAATGAGCAGTTCTTC. It codes for CASSPGLAGVYNEQFF.

The chain uses TRBV6-1 and TRBJ2-5, with 7 bases fitting TRBD1. Germline V CDR1 and CDR2: MNHNS, SASEGT. The J segment lost 2 bases and the V segment lost 6 bases, leaving 3 bases of the junction unmatched. This CDR3 has 13 residues. The CDR3 here is CASSADRQETQYF. CDR3 nucleotides: TGTGCCAGCAGCGCGGACAGGCAAGAGACCCAGTACTTC.

The CDR3 protein is CASSAQPTGGNEQFF. In DNA form, the CDR3 reads TGTGCCAGCAGCGCCCAACCGACAGGGGGGAATGAGCAGTTCTTC. This sequence joins TRBV9 and TRBJ2-1; 9 positions agree with TRBD1. The CDR3 has 15 residues. After removal of 3 bases from V and 7 bases from J, the junction contained 8 bases not matched to a gene. Per the germline V gene, CDR1 is SGDLS and CDR2 is YYNGEE.

V usage is TRBV4-2 and J usage is TRBJ2-3, with 9 bases identical to TRBD2. Germline CDR1 reads LGHNA; CDR2 reads YNFKEQ. The CDR3 extends over 14 amino acids. V lost 5 bases, J lost 1 base, and 1 base stayed unmatched. The CDR3 protein is CASSLAGGTDTQYF. CDR3 nucleotides: TGTGCCAGCAGCTTAGCGGGGGGCACAGATACGCAGTATTTT.

This sequence joins TRBV4-2 and TRBJ2-1; TRBD2 matches at 8 bases. CDR1 LGHNA and CDR2 YNFKEQ come from the germline V gene. This CDR3 contains 16 residues. With 0 bases clipped from V and 4 bases from J, the junction kept 5 bases outside the gene matches. The CDR3 loop reads CASSQELSGVYNEQFF. The CDR3 DNA reads as TGTGCCAGCAGCCAAGAGCTTAGCGGGGTTTACAATGAGCAGTTCTTC.

This clone was detected a few times. The rearrangement links TRBV4-2 to TRBJ2-2; 11 bases fit TRBD2. Germline V CDR1 and CDR2: LGHNA, YNFKEQ. This CDR3 spans 17 amino acids. The junction had 12 bases not matched to a gene; V was cut back by 5 bases and J by 7 bases. The CDR3 nucleotides read TGTGCCAGCAGCGAACTAGCGGGGGTGGGTGAGAGCGGGGAGCTGTTTTTT. It specifies CASSELAGVGESGELFF.

The chain joins TRBV10-3 to TRBJ2-7; 7 bases fit TRBD1. In germline, CDR1 is ENHRY, CDR2 SYGVKD. V gave up 4 bases and J gave up 5 bases; unmatched junction bases: 8. This CDR3 spans 14 amino acids. DNA for the CDR3: TGTGCCATCAGTGCCCAGACAGGGACCCACGAGCAGTACTTC. Translation gives CAISAQTGTHEQYF.

This chain uses TRBV6-6 with TRBJ1-1, with D hard to call. Germline loops: CDR1 MNHNY, CDR2 SVGAGI (reference sequence). Trimming took 8 bases from V and 5 from J, leaving 18 bases between them. CDR3 length: 14 amino acids. DNA of the CDR3: TGTGCCAGCTCCCCAGGTCGGGGTGTTACTGAAGCTTTCTTT. This translates into CASSPGRGVTEAFF.

This chain connects TRBV4-2 to TRBJ1-4; D not certain. Trimming cost V 0 bases and J 7 bases, with 6 bases left between them. Germline V CDR1 and CDR2: LGHNA, YNFKEQ. The CDR3 runs 13 residues. CDR3 loop: CASSQEAREKLFF. The CDR3 DNA reads as TGTGCCAGCAGCCAAGAGGCACGTGAAAAACTGTTTTTT.

V and J are TRBV6-1 and TRBJ1-5, with D perhaps matching TRBD1 (5 bases). Trimming took 7 bases from V and 4 from J, leaving 11 bases between them. The CDR3 consists of 13 residues. From germline, CDR1 is MNHNS and CDR2 SASEGT. The CDR3 bases are TGTGCCAGCACCCTGGAGGGGAATCAGCCCCAGCATTTT. This codes for CASTLEGNQPQHF.

The rearrangement joins TRBV2 to TRBJ2-3; the D gene is possibly TRBD1 (6 bases). The V end lost 3 bases, the J end lost 1 base, and 11 bases lay between the germline ends. This CDR3 is 15 amino acids long. Germline loops: CDR1 SNHLY, CDR2 FYNNEI. The CDR3 bases are TGTGCCAGCAGTGAGGGGGCGCGGGGCACAGATACGCAGTATTTT. Translated, it gives CASSEGARGTDTQYF.

J is TRBJ1-2 and V is TRBV10-3; 7 bases align to TRBD1. V gave up 4 bases and J gave up 0 bases; unmatched junction bases: 2. This CDR3 is built from 14 residues. CDR1 and CDR2 from the germline V gene are ENHRY and SYGVKD. CDR3 protein: CAISGGTANYGYTF. The DNA of the CDR3 is TGTGCCATCAGTGGGGGGACAGCTAACTATGGCTACACCTTC.

The chain employs TRBV5-6 and TRBJ2-1, with TRBD2 identical over 10 bases. Germline lookup yields CDR1 SGHDT and CDR2 YYEEEE. V was pared by 0 bases and J by 6 bases, with 6 bases of the junction left unmatched. The CDR3 runs to 16 residues. The CDR3 protein is CASSLVSASGGNEQFF. Written as DNA, the CDR3 is TGTGCCAGCAGCTTGGTTTCGGCTAGCGGGGGCAATGAGCAGTTCTTC.

The chain links TRBV9 to TRBJ1-1, with a tentative D call TRBD1 (5 bases). Trimming stripped 3 bases from V and 2 bases from J, with 11 bases between. There are 14 residues in the CDR3. Looked up from germline, CDR1 is SGDLS and CDR2 is YYNGEE. The CDR3 region has the DNA TGTGCCAGCAGCGCCGCCAGGGCCAACACTGAAGCTTTCTTT. It encodes CASSAARANTEAFF.

The gene calls are TRBV11-2 and TRBJ2-1; the D is unclear. The CDR3 is 12 amino acids. The V gene's germline CDR1 is SGHAT and CDR2 FQNNGV. V lost 2 bases to trimming and J lost 5 bases, with 4 bases between them. The CDR3 is CASSLSNNEQFF. CDR3 DNA: TGTGCCAGCAGCTTATCCAACAATGAGCAGTTCTTC.

The chain recombines TRBV9 with TRBJ1-3; D unresolved. This CDR3 spans 13 amino acids. Germline V gives CDR1 SGDLS, CDR2 YYNGEE. With 0 bases removed from V and 7 bases from J, the gap between germline ends came to 8 bases. CDR3: CASSVDPSNTIYF. The CDR3 coding sequence is TGTGCCAGCAGCGTAGATCCAAGCAACACCATATATTTT.

The rearrangement joins TRBV28 to TRBJ2-7; 9 bases align to TRBD2. The CDR3 runs 15 residues. Trimming cost V 3 bases and J 3 bases; bases outside gene matches: 6. Germline V CDR1 and CDR2: MDHEN, SYDVKM. CDR3 in amino acids: CASSFPPSGNYEQYF. In DNA, the CDR3 is TGTGCCAGCAGTTTTCCGCCTAGCGGGAACTACGAGCAGTACTTC.

The chain employs TRBV7-2 and TRBJ2-1; 10 nucleotides match TRBD1. Losses at the gene ends were 1 base for V and 10 bases for J; bases not matched to a gene: 4. CDR3 length equals 14 residues. CDR1 is SGHTA, CDR2 FQGNSA, per germline. The CDR3 DNA reads TGTGCCAGCAGCTTAGGACAGGGGGCAGGGGAGCAGTTCTTC. Its protein product is CASSLGQGAGEQFF.

A single count supports this clone. The CDR3 sequence: CSVDQHSNRGETQYF. The CDR3 DNA sequence: TGCAGCGTGGACCAACACAGCAACAGGGGAGAGACCCAGTACTTC. The chain links TRBV29-1 to TRBJ2-5; 7 nucleotides match TRBD1. The CDR3 sequence is 15 residues long. The V gene's germline CDR1 is SQVTM and CDR2 ANQGSEA. After removal of 6 bases from V and 4 bases from J, the junction contained 14 bases not matched to a gene.

There are many counts of this clone. CDR3 residues: CALVRGSYNEQFF. CDR3 DNA: TGTGCCTTGGTAAGAGGGTCTTACAATGAGCAGTTCTTC. The chain couples TRBV30 to TRBJ2-1; a possible D gene is TRBD2 (5 bases). V was cut by 7 bases and J by 4 bases, with 14 bases left in between. Germline CDR1 and CDR2: GTSNPN and SVGIG (reference sequence). The CDR3 contains 13 residues.

The V gene is TRBV7-2, the J gene TRBJ1-1, with no clear D. Germline loops: CDR1 SGHTA, CDR2 FQGNSA. V was shortened by 6 bases and J by 7 bases, with 15 bases between the two germline ends. The CDR3 has 13 residues. The CDR3 coding sequence is TGTGCCAGCAGAATAGGAGTAGGCCATGAAGCTTTCTTT. Its translation is CASRIGVGHEAFF.

The chain recombines TRBV7-9 with TRBJ2-7; weak D call: TRBD2 (6 bases). Trimming pared 11 bases from V and 3 bases from J, leaving 17 bases between. Germline loops: CDR1 SEHNR, CDR2 FQNEAQ (reference sequence). CDR3 length equals 13 residues. CDR3 bases: TGTGCCTCCGCCCGAGTTAGCGGCTACGAGCAGTACTTC. Translation gives CASARVSGYEQYF.

In regard to this clone: The junction shows a germline mismatch at one end, possibly a read error. The chain has TRBV28 and TRBJ1-2; 7 bases fit TRBD1. Germline V gene sequence: CDR1 MDHEN, CDR2 SYDVKM. This CDR3 is 15 amino acids long. CDR3 in DNA: TGTGCCAGCAGTGCACCCGGGACAGCTAATTATGGCTACACCTTC. Encoded protein: CASSAPGTANYGYTF.

Concerning this clone: Within the sample, other DNA sequences also encode this same CDR3. The chain joins TRBV5-1 to TRBJ2-5; maybe TRBD1 (6 bases). V dropped 4 bases and J dropped 2 bases, with 9 bases sitting between them. Germline-derived CDR1 and CDR2 are SGHRS and YFSETQ. The CDR3 is 13 residues long. The CDR3 loop is CASSPGQQETQYF. The CDR3 region has the DNA TGCGCCAGCAGCCCAGGACAGCAAGAGACCCAGTACTTC.

This rearrangement joins TRBV6-6 to TRBJ1-5, with 8 bases fitting TRBD1. Germline V lookup: CDR1 MNHNY, CDR2 SVGAGI (reference sequence). This CDR3 contains 13 residues. Unmatched junction bases numbered 3, after V lost 5 bases and J lost 6 bases. CDR3 region: CASSRQGTQPQHF. CDR3 coding DNA: TGTGCCAGCAGTCGACAGGGGACTCAGCCCCAGCATTTT.

This clone has a single count. CDR3 in DNA: TGTGCCAGCAGTTCCAGGACAAAAGCTAACTATGGCTACACCTTC. Amino acids: CASSSRTKANYGYTF. The chain links TRBV6-5 to TRBJ1-2; D may be TRBD1 (5 bases). Germline V gene lookup returns CDR1 MNHEY and CDR2 SVGAGI. The CDR3 has 15 amino acids. The ends were cut back, 4 bases at V and 0 bases at J, with 12 bases in the middle.

This clone was counted only a few times. This sequence joins TRBV4-3 and TRBJ1-1; D not certain. Trimming took 1 base from V and 6 from J, leaving 12 bases between them. The CDR3 is 14 residues long. Germline CDR1 is LGHNA and CDR2 is YSLEER. CDR3 sequence: CASSQGGFGAEAFF. In nucleotides, the CDR3 is TGCGCCAGCAGCCAAGGAGGGTTCGGGGCTGAAGCTTTCTTT.